Listed here are 14 T cell receptor beta chains from one sample, sequenced in a study of graft-versus-host responses after intestinal transplantation. Measured with immunoSEQ multiplex PCR; TCRdb has only the in-frame clones, and not every one. The sample lists about 120,000 clones, over 75% occurring once. No cognate antigen is known for these TCRs. The sequencing here drew on unstimulated CD4+ T cells sorted from spleen or lymph node cells, taken before intestinal transplant. The receptors stem from a human donor who received an intestinal transplant.

To note about this clone: Other DNA sequences in the sample encode the same CDR3. The J gene is TRBJ1-2, the V gene TRBV2; 8 bases line up with TRBD1. CDR3 length: 12 amino acids. Trimming took 6 bases from V and 8 from J; bases not matched to a gene: 5. Germline CDR1 and CDR2: SNHLY and FYNNEI. The DNA of the CDR3 is TGTGCCAGCAGGGGGACAGGAAGCGGCTACACCTTC. Amino acid sequence: CASRGTGSGYTF.

The chain is built from TRBV7-2 and TRBJ2-5; 7 bases are a match to TRBD1. TRBJ2-7 explains the end of the DNA better; the J call may be wrong. Germline assignment: CDR1 SGHTA and CDR2 FQGNSA. The CDR3 is made up of 15 amino acids. In DNA form, the CDR3 reads TGTGCCAGCAGGAAAGGCCCGGGACAGAACTACGAGCAGTACTTC. Amino acids: CASRKGPGQNYEQYF.

The chain recombines TRBV7-9 with TRBJ1-5, with 7 bases aligning to TRBD1. Germline assignment: CDR1 SEHNR and CDR2 FQNEAQ (reference sequence). V shed 2 bases and J 2 bases; nucleotides not matched to a gene: 12. The CDR3 has 18 residues. Here the CDR3 DNA reads TGTGCCAGCAGCTTACAGTTGAGCCGGGACAGTGGCAATCAGCCCCAGCATTTT. Its protein is CASSLQLSRDSGNQPQHF.

The chain couples TRBV5-4 to TRBJ2-1; possibly TRBD2 for D (5 bases). This CDR3 spans 14 amino acids. The V and J ends lost 2 bases and 5 bases respectively, with 11 bases between them. Per the germline V gene, CDR1 is SGHNT and CDR2 is YYREEE (reference sequence). The CDR3 region has the DNA TGTGCCAGCAGCTTAAAACGGGGAGACAATGAGCAGTTCTTC. Residues: CASSLKRGDNEQFF.

The chain links TRBV29-1 to TRBJ1-2, with TRBD1 matching 10 bases. Germline assignment: CDR1 SQVTM and CDR2 ANQGSEA. This CDR3 is built from 12 residues. Trimming removed 7 bases from V and 8 bases from J; junction bases left unmatched: 7. The DNA for the CDR3 is TGCAGCGCAGGGGACAGGGGATACGGCTACACCTTC. It translates to CSAGDRGYGYTF.

J is TRBJ1-1 and V is TRBV6-5; D is undetermined. The CDR3 has 13 amino acids. The ends were cut back, 8 bases at V and 5 bases at J, with 15 bases in the middle. The V gene's germline CDR1 is MNHEY and CDR2 SVGAGI. The CDR3 bases are TGTGCCAGCGGGCAGGATCGTTGGACTGAAGCTTTCTTT. This encodes CASGQDRWTEAFF.

This chain links TRBV5-6 with TRBJ2-6; TRBD1 matches at 9 bases. Germline trimming cut 5 bases from V and 3 bases from J; bases unmatched to any gene: 12. This CDR3 is built from 18 residues. Germline assignment: CDR1 SGHDT and CDR2 YYEEEE. The CDR3 is CASRTTGQGLFGANVLTF. The CDR3 nucleotides read TGTGCCAGCAGGACAACGGGACAGGGCCTCTTTGGGGCCAACGTCCTGACTTTC.

The V call is TRBV12-5, the J call TRBJ2-5; TRBD1 aligns across 10 bases. Germline loops: CDR1 LGHNT, CDR2 FRNRAP. Germline trimming cut 5 bases from V and 5 bases from J; bases unmatched to any gene: 5. This CDR3 is 14 amino acids long. CDR3 sequence (DNA): TGTGCTAGTGGTCCAGGGACAGGGGACGAGACCCAGTACTTC. This codes for CASGPGTGDETQYF.

CDR3 loop: CASRLSTSGRWEQYF. The CDR3 region has the DNA TGTGCCAGCAGACTCTCGACTAGCGGGAGATGGGAGCAGTACTTC. V and J are TRBV6-5 and TRBJ2-7, with TRBD2 matching over 12 bases. The CDR3 covers 15 residues. Looked up from germline, CDR1 is MNHEY and CDR2 is SVGAGI. Trimming cost V 6 bases and J 7 bases; bases outside gene matches: 10.

This chain links TRBV9 with TRBJ2-2, with D possibly matching TRBD2 (6 bases). With 2 bases removed from V and 7 bases from J, the gap between germline ends came to 9 bases. Germline CDR1 is SGDLS and CDR2 is YYNGEE. CDR3 length: 13 amino acids. The CDR3 DNA reads as TGTGCCAGCAGCGTTACCGGGAGCGGGGAGCTGTTTTTT. Its translation is CASSVTGSGELFF.

The chain joins TRBV7-8 to TRBJ1-4, with TRBD1 matching 12 bases. Looked up from germline, CDR1 is SGHVS and CDR2 is FQNEAQ. The CDR3 contains 16 residues. V was clipped by 1 base and J by 6 bases; unmatched bases: 3. The CDR3 loop reads CASSLGGTGGYEKLFF. DNA of the CDR3: TGTGCCAGCAGCTTAGGAGGGACAGGGGGCTATGAAAAACTGTTTTTT.

This CDR3 is CASSAAGTGVGYTF. Here the CDR3 DNA reads TGTGCCAGCAGTGCCGCCGGGACAGGGGTTGGCTACACCTTC. The chain recombines TRBV27 with TRBJ1-2; 10 nucleotides agree with TRBD1. This CDR3 has 14 residues. The germline CDR1 and CDR2 sequences are MNHEY and SMNVEV (reference sequence). Trimming took 5 bases from V and 7 from J; bases not matched to a gene: 7.

V usage is TRBV7-6 and J usage is TRBJ2-1, with 9 positions matching TRBD2. V gave up 0 bases and J gave up 9 bases; unmatched junction bases: 12. This CDR3 has 17 residues. Germline CDR1 reads SGHVS; CDR2 reads FNYEAQ. The CDR3 loop reads CASSLAGAGVAGVEQFF. Here the CDR3 DNA reads TGTGCCAGCAGCTTAGCGGGGGCGGGAGTAGCGGGAGTTGAGCAGTTCTTC.

The rearrangement links TRBV6-1 to TRBJ1-1, with 10 bases fitting TRBD1. CDR1 is MNHNS, CDR2 SASEGT, per germline. The V and J ends lost 5 bases and 10 bases, in that order; junction bases with no gene match: 10. The CDR3 covers 14 residues. This CDR3 reads CASSWGTGATRAFF. For the CDR3, the DNA is TGTGCCAGCAGTTGGGGGACAGGGGCCACTAGAGCTTTCTTT.